These 10 T cell receptor beta chains share one sample of origin, sequenced in a study of tissue T cells after allogeneic stem cell transplantation. Time point reported: mouse harvest day 14 after allogeneic transplant. Tail vein injection delivered 10^7 T-cell-depleted bone marrow cells and 10^6 splenic CD5+ T cells. Sequencing used immunoSEQ multiplex PCR; TCRdb keeps in-frame clones, though not all of them. The sample yields 5,000 or so clones, almost 40% seen once. The sequenced sample consisted of gut tissue. The receptors derive from a female BALB/c mouse given C57BL/6 T cells with graft-versus-host disease after an allogeneic hematopoietic cell transplant.

A remark on this clone: The germline and genes are mouse ones. Read data end 1 residue before the CDR3 end; the end is taken from the germline J gene. The chain recombines TRBV12-2 with TRBJ2-3; 10 nucleotides align to TRBD2. Germline V gene lookup returns CDR1 SGHLS and CDR2 HYDKME. This CDR3 is 16 amino acids long. V lost 2 bases and J lost 0; bases outside the gene matches: 4. The covered CDR3 bases are TGTGCCAGCTCTCCGGGACTGGGGACTAGTGCAGAAACGCTGTAT. Amino acids: CASSPGLGTSAETLY. In full, the CDR3 is CASSPGLGTSAETLYF.

By share, this clone counts as medium-sized (0.01 to 0.1%). The genes are named according to mouse. The CDR3 extends 1 residue past the end of the read, so its final part is completed from the germline J gene. The rearrangement links TRBV26 to TRBJ2-3; D unclear. The CDR3 runs 13 residues. Germline-derived CDR1 and CDR2 are KGHPV and FQNQEV (reference sequence). V lost 1 base to trimming and J lost 0 bases, with 2 bases between them. CDR3 loop: CASSLLSAETLYF. The part of the CDR3 DNA that was read is TGTGCCAGCAGTCTGTTAAGTGCAGAAACGCTGTAT.

There are a few counts of this clone. Mouse names are used for the genes. CDR3 bases read: TGCTCCAGCAGTCAAGGGACAGGGTGGAATGAACAGTAC. Its translation: CSSSQGTGWNEQY. The entire CDR3 reads CSSSQGTGWNEQYF. The chain carries TRBV23 and TRBJ2-7; the table's D gene call, TRBD1, was not cross checked with the DNA. The read gets to within 1 residue of the CDR3 end, and the germline J gene fills in the rest. Germline CDR1 reads KGHTA; CDR2 reads FQNQQP. CDR3 size: 14 residues.

As for this clone: Any gene name here is a mouse gene name. The CDR3 goes on 1 residue after the read ends, and that part is filled in from the germline J gene. The chain recombines TRBV13-3 with TRBJ2-5; TRBD2 agrees at 7 bases. The ends lost 6 bases at V and 3 bases at J; junction bases unmatched: 4. In germline, CDR1 is NNHDY, CDR2 SYVADS. The CDR3 covers 13 residues. Incomplete CDR3 DNA: TGTGCCAGCAAAGGACTGGATCAAGACACCCAGTAC. It specifies CASKGLDQDTQY. The full CDR3 is CASKGLDQDTQYF. Complete variable domain (other parts from reference TRBV13-3 and TRBJ2-5): EAAVTQSPRSKVAVTGGKVTLSCHQTNNHDYMYWYRQDTGHGLRLIHYSYVADSTEKGDIPDGYKASRPSQENFSLILELASLSQTAVYFCASKGLDQDTQYFGPGTRLLVL.

This clone occurred a few times. Gene labels here are mouse ones. The sequenced CDR3 bases are TGTGCCAGCAGTCTGCCGGGACAAAACTCCGACTACACC. This encodes CASSLPGQNSDYT. The CDR3 in its entirety is CASSLPGQNSDYTF. The rearrangement links TRBV26 to TRBJ1-2, with D tentatively TRBD1 (6 bases). The read stops 1 residue short of the end of the CDR3; the missing end is completed from the germline J gene. Germline loops: CDR1 KGHPV, CDR2 FQNQEV (reference sequence). The CDR3 totals 14 residues. V gave up 2 bases and J gave up 1 base, with 8 bases separating them. The full variable domain, rest sourced from reference TRBV26 and TRBJ1-2, is NSKVIQTPRYLVKGQGQKAKMRCIPEKGHPVVFWYQQNKNNEFKFLINFQNQEVLQQIDMTEKRFSAECPSNSPCSLEIQSSEAGDSALYLCASSLPGQNSDYTFGSGTRLLVI.

Sample share makes this clone medium-sized. All gene names here are mouse names. With the read ending 1 residue before the CDR3 end, the germline J gene is used to fill in that end. The J gene is TRBJ2-3, the V gene TRBV12-2, with TRBD2 identical over 9 bases. The V gene's germline CDR1 is SGHLS and CDR2 HYDKME. This CDR3 has 15 amino acids. Trimming took 4 bases from V and 3 from J; bases not matched to a gene: 7. The chain's CDR3 is CASSRSGTGAETLYF. The part of the CDR3 DNA that was read is TGTGCCAGCTCCCGTTCCGGGACTGGGGCAGAAACGCTGTAT.

A word on this clone: The listed genes are named as in mouse. The CDR3 here is CASSPDRNTGQLYF. The CDR3 bases that were read are TGTGCCAGCAGCCCAGACAGAAACACCGGGCAGCTCTAC. V gene TRBV26 combines with J gene TRBJ2-2; D is possibly TRBD1 (5 bases). Sequencing ends 1 residue short of the CDR3 end; the germline J gene provides the rest. Trimming shortened V by 6 bases and J by 1 base, and 9 bases separated the two germline ends. Germline V lookup: CDR1 KGHPV, CDR2 FQNQEV (reference sequence). This CDR3 has 14 residues.

This clone was seen more than once but under ten times. Gene names follow the mouse nomenclature. The sequence runs out 1 residue before the end of the CDR3; the remainder is reconstructed from the germline J gene. This chain links TRBV2 with TRBJ1-3; tentative D call: TRBD1 (6 bases). The CDR3 has 15 amino acids. Trimming removed 2 bases from V and 0 bases from J, with 8 bases in between. Germline V lookup: CDR1 LGHNA, CDR2 YSYQKL. This chain's CDR3 is CASSQQGNSGNTLYF. The sequenced CDR3 bases are TGTGCCAGCAGCCAACAGGGGAATTCTGGAAATACGCTCTAT.

By sample fraction, this clone is medium-sized. Genes and germline come from the mouse. The CDR3 end falls 1 residue outside the read, so it is completed with the germline J gene. V and J are TRBV23 and TRBJ2-3; TRBD1, the table's D call, lacks a check against the DNA. The germline V gene has CDR1 KGHTA and CDR2 FQNQQP. The CDR3 covers 15 residues. Incomplete CDR3 DNA: TGCTCCAGCAGTCCCCGACAGGGTAGTGCAGAAACGCTGTAT. Translated, it gives CSSSPRQGSAETLY. The full-length CDR3 reads as CSSSPRQGSAETLYF.

By frequency in the sample, this clone is medium-sized. Each gene name is a mouse one. The read halts 1 residue ahead of the CDR3 end, with the missing end drawn from the germline J gene. The chain employs TRBV26 and TRBJ1-6; D call uncertain. TRBJ1-6 is given ORF status, its function remaining uncertain. V dropped 0 bases and J dropped 8 bases, with 5 bases sitting between them. CDR1 is KGHPV, CDR2 FQNQEV, per germline (reference sequence). CDR3 length: 13 amino acids. The covered CDR3 bases are TGTGCCAGCAGTCTGTCTCCAGATTCGCCCCTCTAC. It yields the protein CASSLSPDSPLY. In full, the CDR3 reads CASSLSPDSPLYF.